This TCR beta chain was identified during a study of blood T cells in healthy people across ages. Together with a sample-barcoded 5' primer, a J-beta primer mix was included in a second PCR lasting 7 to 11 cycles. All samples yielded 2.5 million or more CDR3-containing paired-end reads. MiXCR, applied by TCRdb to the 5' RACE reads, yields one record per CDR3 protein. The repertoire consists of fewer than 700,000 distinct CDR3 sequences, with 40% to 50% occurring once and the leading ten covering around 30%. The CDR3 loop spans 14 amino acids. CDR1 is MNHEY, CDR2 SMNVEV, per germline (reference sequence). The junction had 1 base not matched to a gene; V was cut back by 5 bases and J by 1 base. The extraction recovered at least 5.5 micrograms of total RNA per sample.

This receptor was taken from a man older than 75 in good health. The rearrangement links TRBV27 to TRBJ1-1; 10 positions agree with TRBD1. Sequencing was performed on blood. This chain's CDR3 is CASSGDRGNTEAFF. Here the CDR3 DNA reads TGTGCCAGCAGTGGGGACAGGGGGAACACTGAAGCTTTCTTT.